The 10 T cell receptor beta chains below come from one sample, sequenced in a study of shared clonotypes between healthy human individuals. Only CD45RO-negative cells positively selected for CCR7 counted as naive CD8 cells, so terminally differentiated effector memory CD45RA+ cells were excluded. The assay was immunoSEQ multiplex PCR, and TCRdb's table has in-frame clones only and misses some. Of about 680,000 clones in the sample, about 91% were seen once. The sample consisted of naive CD8+ T cells sorted from blood. Every receptor here comes from a man aged 25 to 40 in good health.

The gene calls are TRBV27 and TRBJ1-4; 7 bases align to TRBD1. The V gene's germline CDR1 is MNHEY and CDR2 SMNVEV (reference sequence). The CDR3 length is 16 residues. V shed 2 bases and J 8 bases; nucleotides not matched to a gene: 11. The CDR3: CASSLMAGGLEEKLFF. CDR3 bases: TGTGCCAGCAGTTTAATGGCAGGGGGGCTAGAAGAAAAACTGTTTTTT.

This chain links TRBV5-5 with TRBJ2-2, with D unresolved. V lost 3 bases, J lost 6 bases, and 9 bases lay in between. In germline, CDR1 is SGHKS, CDR2 YYEKEE (reference sequence). The CDR3 is made up of 13 amino acids. The CDR3 loop reads CASSSGFAGELFF. The DNA of the CDR3 is TGTGCCAGCAGCTCCGGGTTTGCCGGGGAGCTGTTTTTT.

J is TRBJ2-1 and V is TRBV19; 7 bases line up with TRBD2. The CDR3 is 17 residues long. Germline-derived CDR1 and CDR2 are LNHDA and SQIVND (reference sequence). The V gene end was trimmed by 5 bases and the J gene end by 0 bases; junction bases not matched to a gene: 10. CDR3 sequence reads: CASSSTRAGSSYNEQFF. The CDR3, as DNA: TGTGCCAGTAGTTCGACCCGAGCGGGAAGCTCCTACAATGAGCAGTTCTTC.

The V call is TRBV7-6, the J call TRBJ1-1; the match to TRBD1 covers 8 bases. The V segment lost 4 bases and the J segment 4 bases; nucleotides outside the gene matches: 14. The CDR3 spans 17 residues. Germline loops: CDR1 SGHVS, CDR2 FNYEAQ. The CDR3 nucleotides read TGTGCCAGCAGCTCTTCGGAGCTGACAGGGGTGGGCACTGAAGCTTTCTTT. This gives the protein CASSSSELTGVGTEAFF.

The chain recombines TRBV5-6 with TRBJ1-1; no clear D gene. Germline V gene lookup returns CDR1 SGHDT and CDR2 YYEEEE. V lost 0 bases and J lost 5, with 5 bases in between. The CDR3 length is 12 residues. The CDR3 sequence is CASSLDRTEAFF. CDR3 sequence (DNA): TGTGCCAGCAGCTTGGATCGTACTGAAGCTTTCTTT.

The rearrangement links TRBV25-1 to TRBJ1-2, with D unresolved. Germline CDR1 reads MGHDK; CDR2 reads SYGVNS. This CDR3 is 13 amino acids long. Trimming left V 2 bases short and J 5 bases short, with 9 bases between. The CDR3 DNA follows: TGTGCCAGCAGTGAACCTAACACTTATGGCTACACCTTC. Its protein product is CASSEPNTYGYTF.

The rearrangement joins TRBV5-1 to TRBJ2-3, with D hard to call. The V gene lost 5 bases and the J gene lost 4 bases, with 5 bases spanning the gap. Germline CDR1 reads SGHRS; CDR2 reads YFSETQ. The CDR3 totals 11 residues. This CDR3 is CASRSADTQYF. CDR3 sequence (DNA): TGCGCCAGCAGATCCGCAGATACGCAGTATTTT.

This chain uses TRBV10-3 with TRBJ2-7; 7 nucleotides line up with TRBD1. The CDR3 is made up of 20 amino acids. The junction had 25 bases not matched to a gene; V was cut back by 5 bases and J by 3 bases. Germline V lookup: CDR1 ENHRY, CDR2 SYGVKD. This chain's CDR3 is CAISMRGTGDRVHDLYEQYF. The CDR3 nucleotides are TGTGCCATCAGTATGAGGGGAACCGGTGACAGGGTCCATGACCTCTACGAGCAGTACTTC.

The rearrangement uses TRBV7-2 and TRBJ2-7; 12 bases match TRBD2. Germline CDR1 reads SGHTA; CDR2 reads FQGNSA. The CDR3 loop spans 15 amino acids. Trimming cost V 5 bases and J 4 bases; bases outside gene matches: 6. The CDR3 protein is CASSPLAGGGYEQYF. The CDR3 DNA follows: TGTGCCAGCAGCCCGCTAGCGGGAGGGGGTTACGAGCAGTACTTC.

The V and J genes are TRBV6-1 and TRBJ1-5; D perhaps matches TRBD1 (5 bases). Germline CDR1 is MNHNS and CDR2 is SASEGT. Trimming took off 4 bases at V and 7 bases at J, with 14 bases between the two ends. This CDR3 is built from 14 residues. The CDR3 loop is CASSGPGPIQPQHF. CDR3 in DNA: TGTGCCAGCAGTGGGCCGGGGCCGATACAGCCCCAGCATTTT.